The following is a T cell receptor (beta chain) sequence with its context. Profiling relied on immunoSEQ multiplex PCR, and the TCRdb table lists in-frame clones only, not all of them. Among 84,000 or so clones listed, about 77% were seen once. There are 16 residues in the CDR3. Germline V lookup: CDR1 LGHNA, CDR2 YNFKEQ. With 0 bases clipped from V and 7 bases from J, the junction kept 7 bases outside the gene matches. The record originates from a study of blood T cell repertoires in COVID-19. Study-level background: Italy, Spain and the United States were the sources of the convalescent and acute COVID-19 samples. T cells, B-cell-depleted T cells, or PBMCs supplied cDNA or gDNA.

V gene TRBV4-2 combines with J gene TRBJ1-5; 9 bases are shared with TRBD1. Sample: peripheral blood. This sequence originates from a man in his 70s with COVID-19, enrolled during active disease. The CDR3 region is CASSQERGQGGQPQHF. In nucleotides, the CDR3 is TGTGCCAGCAGCCAAGAGAGGGGACAGGGAGGCCAGCCCCAGCATTTT.